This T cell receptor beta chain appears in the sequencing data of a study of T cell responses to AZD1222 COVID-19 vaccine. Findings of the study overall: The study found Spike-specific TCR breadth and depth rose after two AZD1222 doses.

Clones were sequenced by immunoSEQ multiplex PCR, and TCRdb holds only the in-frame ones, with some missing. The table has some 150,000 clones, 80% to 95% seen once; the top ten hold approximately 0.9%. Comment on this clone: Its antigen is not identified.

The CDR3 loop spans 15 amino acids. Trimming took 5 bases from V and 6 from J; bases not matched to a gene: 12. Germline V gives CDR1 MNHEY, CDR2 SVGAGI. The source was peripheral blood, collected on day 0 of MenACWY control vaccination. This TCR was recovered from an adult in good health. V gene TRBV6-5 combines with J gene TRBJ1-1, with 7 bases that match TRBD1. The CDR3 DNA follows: TGTGCCAGCAGTAAAACCCCCGGACAGGCAGCTGAAGCTTTCTTT. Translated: CASSKTPGQAAEAFF.